Listed below are T cell receptor beta chains from one sample, sequenced in a study of shared clonotypes between healthy human individuals. The method was immunoSEQ multiplex PCR; TCRdb's version includes in-frame clones alone and lacks a portion of them. The table has over 1.4 million clones, roughly 95% seen once; the top ten hold roughly 1.1%. Sequencing was done on a sample of naive CD4+ T cells sorted from blood. The receptors were gathered from a man younger than 45 in good health. CDR3s include the opening cysteine and the closing phenylalanine or tryptophan. A D gene is named only where the DNA matches it firmly. Not every row has a clone size; where given, it reads once, few, many or a size class.

CDR3aa	CDR3nt	v_gene	abundance	j_gene	d_gene
CASSIPGPPSYGYTF	TGTGCCAGTAGTATACCCGGGCCCCCCTCCTATGGCTACACCTTC	TRBV19	NA	TRBJ1-2	NA
CASSSLGSGSGTDTQYF	TGTGCCAGCTCATCCTTAGGGAGCGGGAGTGGAACAGATACGCAGTATTTT	TRBV18	NA	TRBJ2-3	TRBD2
CASSRQGGDRQPQHF	TGTGCCAGCAGTCGCCAGGGGGGGGATCGACAGCCCCAGCATTTT	TRBV28	NA	TRBJ1-5	TRBD1
CASSPGQAFYGYTF	TGCGCCAGCAGCCCGGGACAGGCTTTCTATGGCTACACCTTC	TRBV5-1	NA	TRBJ1-2	TRBD1
CASSALTSGAYEQYF	TGTGCCAGCAGTGCCCTGACTAGCGGGGCCTACGAGCAGTACTTC	TRBV6-1	NA	TRBJ2-7	TRBD2
CASSSTSGVAKNIQYF	TGTGCCAGCAGTTCTACTAGCGGGGTAGCCAAAAACATTCAGTACTTC	TRBV6-5	NA	TRBJ2-4	TRBD2
CASSLVGRLADFTGELFF	TGTGCCAGCAGCTTAGTAGGTCGACTAGCGGATTTCACCGGGGAGCTGTTTTTT	TRBV13	once	TRBJ2-2	TRBD2
CAWSNFGTGETQYF	TGTGCCTGGAGTAATTTCGGGACAGGAGAGACCCAGTACTTC	TRBV30	NA	TRBJ2-5	TRBD1
CASSGFTYEQYF	TGTGCCAGCAGTGGTTTCACCTACGAGCAGTACTTC	TRBV6-1	NA	TRBJ2-7	NA
CASSSRTGNTDTQYF	TGTGCCAGCAGCTCCCGGACAGGGAACACAGATACGCAGTATTTT	TRBV7-6	NA	TRBJ2-3	TRBD1
CASSVSVQGDSYEQYF	TGTGCCAGCAGCGTTTCGGTCCAGGGTGATTCCTACGAGCAGTACTTC	TRBV9	NA	TRBJ2-7	NA
CASSRTGSPTDTQYF	TGTGCCAGCAGTCGGACCGGTTCCCCCACAGATACGCAGTATTTT	TRBV6-1	NA	TRBJ2-3	NA
CASSNLRDRGYEQYF	TGTGCCAGCAGCAACCTCCGGGACAGGGGCTACGAGCAGTACTTC	TRBV21-1	NA	TRBJ2-7	NA
CASISDFNTEAFF	TGTGCCAGCATCTCAGATTTCAACACTGAAGCTTTCTTT	TRBV2	NA	TRBJ1-1	NA
CAWKGLNSYNEQFF	TGTGCCTGGAAAGGGCTGAACTCCTACAATGAGCAGTTCTTC	TRBV30	NA	TRBJ2-1	NA
CASSLLSGAGDNEQFF	TGCGCCAGCAGCTTATTATCAGGGGCAGGTGACAATGAGCAGTTCTTC	TRBV5-1	NA	TRBJ2-1	NA
CASSLWRQGSNQPQHF	TGTGCCAGCAGTTTATGGCGACAGGGGAGCAATCAGCCCCAGCATTTT	TRBV28	NA	TRBJ1-5	TRBD1
CASSQLHEQFF	TGTGCCAGCAGCCAACTTCATGAGCAGTTCTTC	TRBV6-1	NA	TRBJ2-1	NA
CASSSRGVAADTQYF	TGTGCCAGCAGTTCCCGGGGGGTAGCCGCAGATACGCAGTATTTT	TRBV6-5	NA	TRBJ2-3	TRBD2
CASSETLPDGVGAYEQYF	TGTGCCAGCAGTGAAACTCTCCCGGACGGTGTGGGGGCCTACGAGCAGTACTTC	TRBV6-1	NA	TRBJ2-7	NA
CASSLEAGAGTGELFF	TGTGCCAGCAGCCTAGAGGCGGGGGCAGGTACCGGGGAGCTGTTTTTT	TRBV9	NA	TRBJ2-2	NA
CASSMRGKTSRDEVLFF	TGTGCCAGTAGTATGCGCGGTAAGACTAGCCGGGATGAAGTACTGTTTTTT	TRBV19	NA	TRBJ1-4	NA
CASSPEGRKNIQYF	TGTGCCAGCAGCCCCGAGGGTCGCAAAAACATTCAGTACTTC	TRBV7-8	NA	TRBJ2-4	NA
CASSLDGSRYEQYF	TGTGCCAGCAGCTTAGACGGGTCTAGGTACGAGCAGTACTTC	TRBV7-8	NA	TRBJ2-7	NA
CASRLGAHQPQHF	TGTGCCAGCCGTCTGGGGGCTCATCAGCCCCAGCATTTT	TRBV6-5	NA	TRBJ1-5	NA
CASSPKDTQYF	TGTGCCAGCAGTCCCAAGGATACGCAGTATTTT	TRBV28	NA	TRBJ2-3	NA
CASSPKETSGTGEQYF	TGTGCCAGCTCACCAAAAGAAACTAGCGGGACGGGGGAGCAGTACTTC	TRBV18	NA	TRBJ2-7	TRBD2
CASSYRRQGNTEAFF	TGTGCCAGCAGTTACCGTAGGCAGGGGAACACTGAAGCTTTCTTT	TRBV6-6	NA	TRBJ1-1	NA
CASSLVGRGLISGNTIYF	TGTGCCAGCAGCTTAGTAGGCAGGGGCCTCATCTCTGGAAACACCATATATTTT	TRBV7-9	NA	TRBJ1-3	NA
CASSLAPWTANTGELFF	TGTGCCAGCAGTCTGGCCCCGTGGACAGCGAACACCGGGGAGCTGTTTTTT	TRBV27	once	TRBJ2-2	NA
CASSLITGNTEAFF	TGTGCCAGCAGCTTGATTACAGGGAACACTGAAGCTTTCTTT	TRBV5-5	NA	TRBJ1-1	NA
CASSEKKNTEAFF	TGTGCCAGCAGCGAAAAGAAGAACACTGAAGCTTTCTTT	TRBV6-1	NA	TRBJ1-1	NA
CASSYESQAEAFF	TGTGCCAGCAGTTATGAGAGTCAGGCTGAAGCTTTCTTT	TRBV6-6	NA	TRBJ1-1	NA
CASSLADTGELFF	TGTGCCAGCAGCTTGGCTGACACCGGGGAGCTGTTTTTT	TRBV5-6	NA	TRBJ2-2	NA
CASSEFSGARYEQYF	TGCGCCAGCAGTGAGTTTAGCGGAGCCAGATACGAGCAGTACTTC	TRBV10-1	NA	TRBJ2-7	NA
CASSLPANPRDRGKETQYF	TGCGCCAGCAGCTTGCCGGCGAACCCCCGGGACAGAGGGAAAGAGACCCAGTACTTC	TRBV5-1	once	TRBJ2-5	TRBD1
CASSVAGGPYTEQFF	TGTGCCAGCAGCGTAGCGGGGGGGCCCTACACTGAGCAGTTCTTC	TRBV9	NA	TRBJ2-1	TRBD2
CASRPTGSYEQYF	TGTGCCAGTCGACCGACAGGGTCATACGAGCAGTACTTC	TRBV19	NA	TRBJ2-7	TRBD1
CASSLALGQGGETQYF	TGTGCCAGCAGCTTGGCCTTGGGGCAGGGTGGAGAGACCCAGTACTTC	TRBV5-4	once	TRBJ2-5	NA
CASSPPVKLYGYTF	TGTGCCAGCAGTCCCCCCGTGAAGCTCTATGGCTACACCTTC	TRBV28	NA	TRBJ1-2	NA
CASSYVDRREQYF	TGTGCCAGCAGTTACGTGGATAGAAGGGAGCAGTACTTC	TRBV6-5	NA	TRBJ2-7	NA
CASSAHRTDTQYF	TGTGCCAGCAGCGCTCACCGCACAGATACGCAGTATTTT	TRBV9	NA	TRBJ2-3	NA
CATRAGRGSYEQYF	TGTGCCACCAGGGCGGGCAGGGGGAGTTACGAGCAGTACTTC	TRBV6-6	NA	TRBJ2-7	TRBD1
CASSVAGMNNEQFF	TGTGCCAGCAGCGTAGCGGGGATGAACAATGAGCAGTTCTTC	TRBV9	NA	TRBJ2-1	NA
CASSLNRVYEQYF	TGTGCCAGCAGCTTGAACAGGGTATACGAGCAGTACTTC	TRBV5-6	NA	TRBJ2-7	NA